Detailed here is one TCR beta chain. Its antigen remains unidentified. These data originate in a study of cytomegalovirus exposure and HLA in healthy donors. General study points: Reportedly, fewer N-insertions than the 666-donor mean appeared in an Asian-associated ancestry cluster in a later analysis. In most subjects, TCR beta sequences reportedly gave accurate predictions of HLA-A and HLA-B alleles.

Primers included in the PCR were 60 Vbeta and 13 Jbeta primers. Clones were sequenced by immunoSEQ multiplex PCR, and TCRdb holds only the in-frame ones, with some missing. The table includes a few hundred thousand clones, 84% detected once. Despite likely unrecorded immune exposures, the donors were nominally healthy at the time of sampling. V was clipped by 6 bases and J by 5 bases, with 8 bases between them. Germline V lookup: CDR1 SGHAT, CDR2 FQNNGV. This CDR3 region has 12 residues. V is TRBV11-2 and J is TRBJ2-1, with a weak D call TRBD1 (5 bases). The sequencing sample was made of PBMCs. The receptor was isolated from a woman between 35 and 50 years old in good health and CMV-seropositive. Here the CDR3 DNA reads TGTGCCAGCAGTCCCAGGGACAATGAGCAGTTCTTC. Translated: CASSPRDNEQFF.